The rows below give T cell receptor beta chains drawn from one sample of a study of blood T cell repertoires in COVID-19. Sequencing was performed with immunoSEQ multiplex PCR; in TCRdb, only in-frame clones are kept and a portion is missing. Among 310,000 or so clones listed, about 87% were seen once. Sequencing was done on a sample of peripheral blood. These receptors all come from a man between 65 and 85 years old with acute or convalescent COVID-19. Both conserved end residues are part of each CDR3. Fields, in order: J gene, V gene, D gene, clone size, CDR3 length, CDR3 DNA, CDR3 protein. A D gene is named only where the DNA matches it firmly. Not all rows give a size; the values are once, few, many and, for expanded clones, a class.

TRBJ2-5 | TRBV15 | . | once | 11 | TGTGCCACCAGCGAGGAGGAGACCCAGTACTTC | CATSEEETQYF
TRBJ2-7 | TRBV29-1 | TRBD1 | . | 16 | TGCAGCGTTGTGCTCCCAGCCCGGACAGGGACGGTGGAGCAGTACTTC | CSVVLPARTGTVEQYF
TRBJ1-2 | TRBV28 | . | . | 13 | TGTGCCAGCAGTCCCAGACGGGGCTATGGCTACACCTTC | CASSPRRGYGYTF
TRBJ2-2 | TRBV4-3 | TRBD2 | . | 18 | TGCGCCAGCAGCCAAGAGCTAGCGGGGGGACTGAACACCGGGGAGCTGTTTTTT | CASSQELAGGLNTGELFF
TRBJ2-7 | TRBV4-2 | TRBD1 | . | 14 | TGTGCCAGCAGCCAGTGGGACAGGGACGGCGAGCAGTACTTC | CASSQWDRDGEQYF
TRBJ2-1 | TRBV7-2 | TRBD2 | . | 17 | TGTGCCAGCAGCTTAGGCACTAGCGGGAGGGTCTACAATGAGCAGTTCTTC | CASSLGTSGRVYNEQFF
TRBJ2-1 | TRBV6-5 | . | . | 15 | TGTGCCAGCAGTTACAGGTGGGCTTCATACAATGAGCAGTTCTTC | CASSYRWASYNEQFF
TRBJ1-1 | TRBV19 | TRBD1 | once | 16 | TGTGCCAGTAGGCCGGGACAGGGAGCCAGGGACACTGAAGCTTTCTTT | CASRPGQGARDTEAFF
TRBJ1-2 | TRBV27 | TRBD1 | . | 15 | TGTGCCAGCAGGCCCCACCGGGACAGGGGAGTTGGCTACACCTTC | CASRPHRDRGVGYTF
TRBJ2-7 | TRBV7-2 | TRBD2 | . | 18 | TGTGCCAGCAGCTTCGGACCACTACTAGCGGGAGTTTTACACGAGCAGTACTTC | CASSFGPLLAGVLHEQYF
TRBJ2-5 | TRBV5-1 | TRBD1 | few | 15 | TGCGCCAGCAGCTTGGCGGGACAGGGGTTTGAGACCCAGTACTTC | CASSLAGQGFETQYF
TRBJ1-2 | TRBV18 | . | few | 14 | TGTGCCAGCTCACCGGGGGCCGTTCTGGATGGCTACACCTTC | CASSPGAVLDGYTF
TRBJ1-1 | TRBV7-3 | TRBD1 | . | 14 | TGTGCCAGCAGCTTGCAGGGGGCCGGGACTGAAGCTTTCTTT | CASSLQGAGTEAFF
TRBJ2-1 | TRBV10-1 | TRBD2 | . | 14 | TGCGCCTCTTCCCCCCGGGGGGGAACGAATGAGCAGTTCTTC | CASSPRGGTNEQFF
TRBJ1-6 | TRBV5-6 | . | . | 19 | TGTGCCAGCAGCTTGGCCGAGTACAGGATACCCTCCTATAATTCACCCCTCCACTTT | CASSLAEYRIPSYNSPLHF
TRBJ2-3 | TRBV7-8 | TRBD2 | once | 15 | TGTGCCAGCAGGGATAGCGGGAGGAGCACAGATACGCAGTATTTT | CASRDSGRSTDTQYF
TRBJ2-7 | TRBV18 | TRBD1 | . | 17 | TGTGCCAGCTCCCCACTATCGAAACAGGGGAAAGGCTACGAGCAGTACTTC | CASSPLSKQGKGYEQYF
TRBJ1-6 | TRBV30 | . | . | 15 | TGTGCCTGGAGTGTAGCGGGGGCTCAGAATTCACCCCTCCACTTT | CAWSVAGAQNSPLHF
TRBJ2-3 | TRBV3-1/TRBV3-2 | TRBD2 | . | 15 | TGTGCCAGCAGCCGCCAAGCGGGAACCACAGATACGCAGTATTTT | CASSRQAGTTDTQYF
TRBJ2-1 | TRBV7-9 | . | . | 12 | TGTGCCAGCAGCTTAGTATCGAATGAGCAGTTCTTC | CASSLVSNEQFF
TRBJ2-6 | TRBV5-1 | TRBD1 | once | 19 | TGCGCCAGCAGCACCGGACAGGGGGCTTATTTAACTGGGGCCAACGTCCTGACTTTC | CASSTGQGAYLTGANVLTF
TRBJ2-1 | TRBV7-8 | TRBD1 | . | 15 | TGTGCCAGCAGCTCCCGGGACAGGGGAGGCGATGAGCAGTTCTTC | CASSSRDRGGDEQFF
TRBJ2-7 | TRBV21-1 | . | . | 14 | TGTGCCAGCAGCGGACAGGACCTCTCCTACGAGCAGTACTTC | CASSGQDLSYEQYF
TRBJ2-1 | TRBV27 | TRBD1 | . | 15 | TGTGCCAGCAGGCATCGCGGACAGGCATACAATGAGCAGTTCTTC | CASRHRGQAYNEQFF
TRBJ2-6 | TRBV9 | TRBD2 | once | 17 | TGTGCCAGCAGCGTAGTGCTAGCGGGAACTGGGGCCAACGTCCTGACTTTC | CASSVVLAGTGANVLTF
TRBJ1-2 | TRBV3-1/TRBV3-2 | . | . | 13 | TGTGCCAGCAGCCATTTTAAATTCTATGGCTACACCTTC | CASSHFKFYGYTF
TRBJ1-4 | TRBV10-3 | TRBD1 | . | 14 | TGTGCCATCAGCCAGGGACAGGGGGCTGAAAAACTGTTTTTT | CAISQGQGAEKLFF
TRBJ2-2 | TRBV7-9 | TRBD1 | . | 15 | TGTGCCAGCACCGTTCGACAGGGGAACACCGGGGAGCTGTTTTTT | CASTVRQGNTGELFF
TRBJ1-2 | TRBV6-2/TRBV6-3 | . | once | 14 | TGTGCCAGCAGTTCCCCAGGGGCGACCTCCGGCTACACCTTC | CASSSPGATSGYTF
TRBJ1-6 | TRBV6-5 | . | . | 13 | TGTGCCAGCAGTTATACAGGGAACTCACCCCTCCACTTT | CASSYTGNSPLHF
TRBJ2-7 | TRBV12-3/TRBV12-4 | TRBD2 | many | 13 | TGTGCCAGCAGCCGCACTAGCGCGGGGGAGCAGTACTTC | CASSRTSAGEQYF
TRBJ2-5 | TRBV7-8 | . | . | 15 | TGTGCCAGCAGCAGATTCTCAGGGTCACAAGAGACCCAGTACTTC | CASSRFSGSQETQYF
TRBJ1-2 | TRBV4-3 | . | . | 15 | TGCGCCAGCAGCCAAGTTATGATACGGGGCTATGGCTACACCTTC | CASSQVMIRGYGYTF
TRBJ1-2 | TRBV5-6 | . | . | 11 | TGTGCCAGCAGATATAGAGGAGGCTACACCTTC | CASRYRGGYTF
TRBJ2-1 | TRBV3-1/TRBV3-2 | TRBD2 | . | 12 | TGTGCCAGCAGCCCTCTAGCGGGGGGAAAGTTCTTC | CASSPLAGGKFF
TRBJ2-1 | TRBV24-1 | TRBD2 | . | 14 | TGTGCCACCAGCAACAGCGGGAGGGGTAATGAGCAGTTCTTC | CATSNSGRGNEQFF
TRBJ1-5 | TRBV19 | . | . | 15 | TGTGCCAGTAGTATTGGGGCCGAAAGCAATCAGCCCCAGCATTTT | CASSIGAESNQPQHF
TRBJ2-1 | TRBV3-1/TRBV3-2 | . | . | 13 | TGTGCCAGCAGCCAGGAGAATCTTAATGAGCAGTTCTTC | CASSQENLNEQFF
TRBJ2-3 | TRBV4-1 | TRBD2 | . | 15 | TGCGCCAGCAGCGTCCGGCTAGCGGGGACAGATACGCAGTATTTT | CASSVRLAGTDTQYF
TRBJ2-7 | TRBV7-9 | . | few | 15 | TGTGCCAGCAACCTGGACAGCGTCCCACCCTACGAGCAGTACTTC | CASNLDSVPPYEQYF
TRBJ1-2 | TRBV4-2 | . | . | 16 | TGTGCCAGCAGCCAAGCTGACCGCCAGAGCGGCTATGGCTACACCTTC | CASSQADRQSGYGYTF
TRBJ1-5 | TRBV28 | . | few | 17 | TGTGCCAGCAGATCCCCCGGACTTGGGGGGATGGTGGAGCCCCAGCATTTT | CASRSPGLGGMVEPQHF
TRBJ2-5 | TRBV28 | . | . | 17 | TGTGCCAGCAGTCTTGCGGTGGGGGCCACCGTCCAAGAGACCCAGTACTTC | CASSLAVGATVQETQYF
TRBJ1-1 | TRBV24-1 | . | . | 13 | TGTGCCACCAGTGGGCCCGGGATGGCTGAAGCTTTCTTT | CATSGPGMAEAFF